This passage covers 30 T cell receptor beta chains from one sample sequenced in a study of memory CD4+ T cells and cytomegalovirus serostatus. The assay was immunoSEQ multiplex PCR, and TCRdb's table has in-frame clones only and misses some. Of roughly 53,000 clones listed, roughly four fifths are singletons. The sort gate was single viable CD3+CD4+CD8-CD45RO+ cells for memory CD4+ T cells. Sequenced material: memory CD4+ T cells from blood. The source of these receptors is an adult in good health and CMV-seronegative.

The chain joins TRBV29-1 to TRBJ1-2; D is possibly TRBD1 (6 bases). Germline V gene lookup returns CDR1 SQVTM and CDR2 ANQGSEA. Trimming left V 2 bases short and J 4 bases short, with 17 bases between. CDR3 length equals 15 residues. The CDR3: CSVENPTGSSYGYTF. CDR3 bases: TGCAGCGTTGAAAACCCCACAGGGTCTAGCTATGGCTACACCTTC.

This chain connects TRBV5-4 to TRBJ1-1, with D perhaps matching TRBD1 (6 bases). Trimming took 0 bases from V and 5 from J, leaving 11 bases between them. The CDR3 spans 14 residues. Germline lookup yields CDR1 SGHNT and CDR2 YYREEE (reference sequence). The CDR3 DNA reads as TGTGCCAGCAGCTTGGTGGGGGCAAGGACTGAAGCTTTCTTT. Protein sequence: CASSLVGARTEAFF.

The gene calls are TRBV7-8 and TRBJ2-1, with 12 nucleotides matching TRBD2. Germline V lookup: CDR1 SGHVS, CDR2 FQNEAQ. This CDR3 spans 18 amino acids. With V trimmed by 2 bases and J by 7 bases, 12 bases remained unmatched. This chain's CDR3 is CASSLPLRLAGAGNEQFF. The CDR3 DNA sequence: TGTGCCAGCAGCTTACCGCTGAGACTAGCGGGAGCGGGGAATGAGCAGTTCTTC.

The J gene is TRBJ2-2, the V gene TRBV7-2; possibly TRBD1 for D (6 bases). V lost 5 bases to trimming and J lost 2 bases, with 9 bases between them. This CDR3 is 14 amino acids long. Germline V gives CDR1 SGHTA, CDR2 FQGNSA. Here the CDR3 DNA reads TGTGCCAGCAGCGTACAGGGTAACACCGGGGAGCTGTTTTTT. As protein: CASSVQGNTGELFF.

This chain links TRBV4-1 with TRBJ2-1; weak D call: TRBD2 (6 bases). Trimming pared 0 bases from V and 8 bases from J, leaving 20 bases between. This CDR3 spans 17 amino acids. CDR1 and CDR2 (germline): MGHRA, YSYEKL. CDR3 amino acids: CASSQDLGGGFLDEQFF. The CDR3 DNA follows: TGCGCCAGCAGCCAAGATTTGGGGGGAGGATTCCTCGATGAGCAGTTCTTC.

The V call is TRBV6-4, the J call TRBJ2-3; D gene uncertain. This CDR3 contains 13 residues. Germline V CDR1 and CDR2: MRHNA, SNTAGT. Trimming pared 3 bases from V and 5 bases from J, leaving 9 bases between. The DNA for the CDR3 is TGTGCCAGCAGTGATAGGTATGGAGATACGCAGTATTTT. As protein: CASSDRYGDTQYF.

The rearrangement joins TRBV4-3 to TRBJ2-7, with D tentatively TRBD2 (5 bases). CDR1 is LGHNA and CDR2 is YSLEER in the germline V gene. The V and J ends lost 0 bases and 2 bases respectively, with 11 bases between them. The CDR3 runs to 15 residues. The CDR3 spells CASSQDLVGTYEQYF. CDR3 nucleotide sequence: TGCGCCAGCAGCCAAGATCTAGTCGGGACCTACGAGCAGTACTTC.

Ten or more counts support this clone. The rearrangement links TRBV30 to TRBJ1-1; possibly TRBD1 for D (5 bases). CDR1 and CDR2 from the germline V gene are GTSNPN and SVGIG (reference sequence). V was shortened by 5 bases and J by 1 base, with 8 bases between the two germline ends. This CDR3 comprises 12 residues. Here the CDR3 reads CAWGDGNTEAFF. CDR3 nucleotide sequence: TGTGCCTGGGGGGACGGGAACACTGAAGCTTTCTTT. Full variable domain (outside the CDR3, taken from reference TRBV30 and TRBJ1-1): SQTIHQWPATLVQPVGSPLSLECTVEGTSNPNLYWYRQAAGRGLQLLFYSVGIGQISSEVPQNLSASRPQDRQFILSSKKLLLSDSGFYLCAWGDGNTEAFFGQGTRLTVV.

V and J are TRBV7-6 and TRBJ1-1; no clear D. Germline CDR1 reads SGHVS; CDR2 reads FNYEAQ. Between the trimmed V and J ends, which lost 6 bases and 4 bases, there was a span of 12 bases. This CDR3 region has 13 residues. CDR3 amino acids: CASSLTAATEAFF. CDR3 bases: TGTGCCAGCAGTCTTACCGCTGCCACTGAAGCTTTCTTT.

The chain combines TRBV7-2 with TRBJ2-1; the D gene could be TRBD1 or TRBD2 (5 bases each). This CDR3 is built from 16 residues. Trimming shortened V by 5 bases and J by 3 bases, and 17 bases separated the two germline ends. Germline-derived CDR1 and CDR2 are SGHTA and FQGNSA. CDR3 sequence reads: CASSLGVAASYNEQFF. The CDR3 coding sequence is TGTGCCAGCAGCCTGGGGGTAGCTGCAAGCTACAATGAGCAGTTCTTC.

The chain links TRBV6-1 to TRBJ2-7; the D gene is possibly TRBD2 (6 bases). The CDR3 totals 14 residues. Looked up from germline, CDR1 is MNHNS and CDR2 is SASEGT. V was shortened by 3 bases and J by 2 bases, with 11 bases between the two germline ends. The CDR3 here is CASSEEGPTYEQYF. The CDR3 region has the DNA TGTGCCAGCAGTGAGGAGGGTCCTACCTACGAGCAGTACTTC.

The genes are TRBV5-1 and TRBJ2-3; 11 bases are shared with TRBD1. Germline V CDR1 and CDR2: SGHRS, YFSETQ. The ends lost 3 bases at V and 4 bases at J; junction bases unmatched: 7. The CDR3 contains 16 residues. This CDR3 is CASSSSGTGGADTQYF. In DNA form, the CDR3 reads TGCGCCAGCAGCTCCTCCGGGACAGGGGGGGCAGATACGCAGTATTTT. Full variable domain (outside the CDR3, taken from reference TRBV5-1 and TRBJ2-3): KAGVTQTPRYLIKTRGQQVTLSCSPISGHRSVSWYQQTPGQGLQFLFEYFSETQRNKGNFPGRFSGRQFSNSRSEMNVSTLELGDSALYLCASSSSGTGGADTQYFGPGTRLTVL.

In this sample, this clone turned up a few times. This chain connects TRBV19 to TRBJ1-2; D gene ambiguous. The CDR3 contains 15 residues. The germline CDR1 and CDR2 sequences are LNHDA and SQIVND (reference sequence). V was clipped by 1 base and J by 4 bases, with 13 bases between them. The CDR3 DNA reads TGTGCCAGTAGTATAGTTGAACGTGGTGGCTATGGCTACACCTTC. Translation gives CASSIVERGGYGYTF.

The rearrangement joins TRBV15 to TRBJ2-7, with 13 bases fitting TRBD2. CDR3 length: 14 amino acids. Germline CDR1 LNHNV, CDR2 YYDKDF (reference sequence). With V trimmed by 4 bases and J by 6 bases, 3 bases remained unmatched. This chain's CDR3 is CATSTRTSGSEQYF. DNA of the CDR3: TGTGCCACCAGCACGAGGACTAGCGGGAGCGAGCAGTACTTC.

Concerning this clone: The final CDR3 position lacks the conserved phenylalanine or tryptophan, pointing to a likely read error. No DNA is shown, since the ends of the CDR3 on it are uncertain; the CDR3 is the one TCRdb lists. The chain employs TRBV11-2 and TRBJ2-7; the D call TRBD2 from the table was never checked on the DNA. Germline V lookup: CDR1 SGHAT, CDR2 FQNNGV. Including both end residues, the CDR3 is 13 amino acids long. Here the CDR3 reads CASSLDPLAPSLS.

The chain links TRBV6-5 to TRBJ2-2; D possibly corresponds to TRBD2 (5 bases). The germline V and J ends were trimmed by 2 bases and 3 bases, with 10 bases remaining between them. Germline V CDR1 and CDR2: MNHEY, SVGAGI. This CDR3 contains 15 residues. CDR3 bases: TGTGCCAGCAGTTACGATCTGAGGGACACCGGGGAGCTGTTTTTT. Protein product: CASSYDLRDTGELFF.

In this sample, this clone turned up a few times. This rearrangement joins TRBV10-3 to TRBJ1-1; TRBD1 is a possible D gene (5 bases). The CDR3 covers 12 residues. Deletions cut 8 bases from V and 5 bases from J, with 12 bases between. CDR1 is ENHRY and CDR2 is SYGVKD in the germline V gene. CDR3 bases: TGTGCCATCGTGGGGGAATGGACTGAAGCTTTCTTT. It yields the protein CAIVGEWTEAFF.

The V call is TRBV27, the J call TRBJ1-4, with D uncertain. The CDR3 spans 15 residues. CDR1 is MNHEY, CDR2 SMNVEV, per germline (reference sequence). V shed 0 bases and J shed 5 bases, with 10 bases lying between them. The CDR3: CASSLSVGRNEKLFF. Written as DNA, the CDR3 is TGTGCCAGCAGTTTATCGGTGGGCAGAAATGAAAAACTGTTTTTT.

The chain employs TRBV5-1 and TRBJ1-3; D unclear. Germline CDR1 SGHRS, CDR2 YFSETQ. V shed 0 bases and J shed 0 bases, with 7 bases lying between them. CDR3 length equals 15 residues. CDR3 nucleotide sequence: TGCGCCAGCAGCTTGGATGAATACTCTGGAAACACCATATATTTT. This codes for CASSLDEYSGNTIYF.

The CDR3 reads CASSVGTASNQPQHF. The CDR3 coding sequence is TGTGCCAGCAGCGTAGGGACAGCTAGCAATCAGCCCCAGCATTTT. The chain carries TRBV9 and TRBJ1-5, with D possibly matching TRBD1 (6 bases). The CDR3 consists of 15 residues. V was trimmed by 0 bases and J by 0 bases, leaving 7 bases between them. Germline V gene data show CDR1 as SGDLS and CDR2 as YYNGEE.

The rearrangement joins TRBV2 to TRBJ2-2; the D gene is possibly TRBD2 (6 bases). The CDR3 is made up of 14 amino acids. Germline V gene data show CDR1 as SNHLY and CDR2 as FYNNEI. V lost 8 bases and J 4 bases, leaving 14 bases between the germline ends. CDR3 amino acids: CASQEGSSTGELFF. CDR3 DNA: TGTGCCAGCCAGGAGGGGAGTTCCACCGGGGAGCTGTTTTTT.

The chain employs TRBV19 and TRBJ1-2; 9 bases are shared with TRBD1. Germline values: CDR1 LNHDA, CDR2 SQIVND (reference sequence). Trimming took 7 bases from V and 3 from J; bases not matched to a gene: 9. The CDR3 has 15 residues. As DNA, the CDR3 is TGTGCCAGTACCCCCGGGACAGGGTGGGACTATGGCTACACCTTC. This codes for CASTPGTGWDYGYTF.

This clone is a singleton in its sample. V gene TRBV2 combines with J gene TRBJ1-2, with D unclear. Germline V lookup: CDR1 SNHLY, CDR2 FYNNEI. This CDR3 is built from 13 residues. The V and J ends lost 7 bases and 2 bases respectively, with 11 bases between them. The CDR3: CASTPIQNYGYTF. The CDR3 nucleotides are TGTGCCAGCACACCTATCCAGAACTATGGCTACACCTTC.

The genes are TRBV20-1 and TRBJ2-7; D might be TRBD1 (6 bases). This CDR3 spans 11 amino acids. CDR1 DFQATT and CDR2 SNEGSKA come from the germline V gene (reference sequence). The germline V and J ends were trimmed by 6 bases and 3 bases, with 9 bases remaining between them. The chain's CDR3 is CSAEGDYEQYF. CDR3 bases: TGCAGTGCCGAGGGGGACTACGAGCAGTACTTC.

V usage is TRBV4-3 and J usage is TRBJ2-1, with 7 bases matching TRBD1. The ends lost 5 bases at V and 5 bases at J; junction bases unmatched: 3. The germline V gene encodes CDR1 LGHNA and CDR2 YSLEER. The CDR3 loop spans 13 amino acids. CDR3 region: CASSLGQNNEQFF. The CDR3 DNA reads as TGCGCCAGCAGCTTGGGACAGAACAATGAGCAGTTCTTC.

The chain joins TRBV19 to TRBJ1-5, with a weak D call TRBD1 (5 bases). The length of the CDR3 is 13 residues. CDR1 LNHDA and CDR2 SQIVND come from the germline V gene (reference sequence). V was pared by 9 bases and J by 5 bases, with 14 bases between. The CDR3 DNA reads TGTGCCAGCTGGGACCTTAGGGATCAGCCCCAGCATTTT. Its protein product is CASWDLRDQPQHF.

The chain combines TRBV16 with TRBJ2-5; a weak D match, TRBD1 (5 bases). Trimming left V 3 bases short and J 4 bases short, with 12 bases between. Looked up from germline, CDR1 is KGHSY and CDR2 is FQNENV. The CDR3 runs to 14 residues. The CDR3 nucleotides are TGTGCCAGCAGCCACAGGGTTGACCGAGAGACCCAGTACTTC. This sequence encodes CASSHRVDRETQYF. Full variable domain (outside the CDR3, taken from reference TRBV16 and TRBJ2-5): GEEVAQTPKHLVRGEGQKAKLYCAPIKGHSYVFWYQQVLKNEFKFLISFQNENVFDETGMPKERFSAKCLPNSPCSLEIQATKLEDSAVYFCASSHRVDRETQYFGPGTRLLVL.

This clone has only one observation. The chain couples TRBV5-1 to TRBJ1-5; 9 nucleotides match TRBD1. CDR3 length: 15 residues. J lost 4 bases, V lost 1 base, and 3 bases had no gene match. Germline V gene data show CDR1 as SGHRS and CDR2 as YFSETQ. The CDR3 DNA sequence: TGCGCCAGCAGCTTGAGGACAGGGGCAAATCAGCCCCAGCATTTT. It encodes CASSLRTGANQPQHF.

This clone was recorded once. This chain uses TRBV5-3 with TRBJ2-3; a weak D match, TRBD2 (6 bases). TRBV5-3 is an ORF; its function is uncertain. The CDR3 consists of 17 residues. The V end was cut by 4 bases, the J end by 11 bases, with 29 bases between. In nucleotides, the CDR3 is TGTGCCAGAAGCATCCCGGCGGGATGCGGTCCTCAAGGTCGGCAGTATTTT. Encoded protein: CARSIPAGCGPQGRQYF.

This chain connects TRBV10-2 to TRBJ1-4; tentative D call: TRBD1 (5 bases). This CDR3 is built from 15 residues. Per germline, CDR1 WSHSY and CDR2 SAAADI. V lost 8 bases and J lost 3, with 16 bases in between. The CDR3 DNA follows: TGCGCCAGCTCGACTCGGGGGAGAGCTAATGAAAAACTGTTTTTT. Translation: CASSTRGRANEKLFF.